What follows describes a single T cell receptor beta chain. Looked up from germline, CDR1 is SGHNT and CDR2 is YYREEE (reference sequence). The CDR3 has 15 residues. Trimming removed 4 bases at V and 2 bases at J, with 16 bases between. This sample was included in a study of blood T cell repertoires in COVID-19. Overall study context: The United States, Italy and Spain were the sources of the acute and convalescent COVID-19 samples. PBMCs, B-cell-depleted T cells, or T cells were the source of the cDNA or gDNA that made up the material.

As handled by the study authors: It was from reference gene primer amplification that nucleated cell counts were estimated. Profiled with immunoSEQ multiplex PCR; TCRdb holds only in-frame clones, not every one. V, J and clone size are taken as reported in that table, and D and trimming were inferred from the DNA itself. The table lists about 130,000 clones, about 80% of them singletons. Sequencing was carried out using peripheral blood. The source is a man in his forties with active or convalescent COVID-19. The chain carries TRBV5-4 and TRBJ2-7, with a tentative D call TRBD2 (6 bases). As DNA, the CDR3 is TGTGCCAGCAGCGGGGGGAGAGAACCTACCTACGAGCAGTACTTC. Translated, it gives CASSGGREPTYEQYF.